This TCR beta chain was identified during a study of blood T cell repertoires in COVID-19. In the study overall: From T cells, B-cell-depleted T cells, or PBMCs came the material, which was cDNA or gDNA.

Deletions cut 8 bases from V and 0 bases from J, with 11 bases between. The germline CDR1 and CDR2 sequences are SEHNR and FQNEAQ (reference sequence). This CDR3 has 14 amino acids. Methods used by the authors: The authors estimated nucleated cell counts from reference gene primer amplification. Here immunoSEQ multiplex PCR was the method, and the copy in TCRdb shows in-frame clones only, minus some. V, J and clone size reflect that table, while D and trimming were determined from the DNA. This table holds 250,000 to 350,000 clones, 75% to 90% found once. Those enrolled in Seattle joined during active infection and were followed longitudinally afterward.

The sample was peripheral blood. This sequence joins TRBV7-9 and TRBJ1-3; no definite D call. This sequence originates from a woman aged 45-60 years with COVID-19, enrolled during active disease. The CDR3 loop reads CASAFENSGNTIYF. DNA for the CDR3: TGTGCCAGCGCTTTTGAGAACTCTGGAAACACCATATATTTT.